Listed below are T cell receptor beta chains from one sample, sequenced in a study of regulatory T cells in long-lasting Graves disease. TCRdb used MiXCR to reprocess the multiplex PCR reads, holding one entry per CDR3 protein. In the table there are more than 400,000 distinct CDR3 sequences, about a sixth of which are singletons. These data were likewise used in another study, on T cells in Graves' hyperthyroidism and ophthalmopathy.

The source material was peripheral blood mononuclear cells (PBMCs), sampled at new diagnosis, from a patient treated with antithyroid drugs. These receptor sequences come from a young woman with Graves disease. The conserved cysteine and the conserved F or W are not part of the CDR3 here.

v_call cdr3_length cdr3_aa
TRBV10-3 11 AIKAGAGETQY
TRBV20-1 12 SARPSGSYNEQF
TRBV7-2 13 ASSLVAGVNYEQY
TRBV27 14 ASSAGRPLRAYEQY
TRBV7-9 14 ASSRRDRGPGDTQY
TRBV12-3/TRBV12-4 18 ASSSSEGFSGRLSTDTQY
TRBV10-3 13 AIRPLAGGSDTQY
TRBV28 11 ASSSLVGVIQY
TRBV20-1 13 SASGRAVYDTEAF
TRBV2 13 ASRPVTGGADTQY
TRBV27 11 ASSTYLQETQY
TRBV4-1 13 ASSRRTDSNTEAF
TRBV5-1 14 ASSLAYDRDLTEAF
TRBV27 14 ASTPTAGTANTEAF
TRBV27 18 ASSRSHRGGISSYNSPLH
TRBV14 17 ASSQLFPPGQGNTGELF
TRBV10-3 12 AISGGRGSDTQY
TRBV29-1 12 SVVKGGQMKTQY
TRBV15 13 ATSRDRRSGNTIY
TRBV6-1 12 ASRRGQGSKPQH